This section outlines one T cell receptor beta chain sequence together with its context. This sample is drawn from a study of T-cell reconstitution after alpha-beta-depleted transplantation in children. V was cut by 4 bases and J by 2 bases, with 11 bases left in between. Germline CDR1 reads MNHEY; CDR2 reads SVGAGI. The CDR3 has 14 residues. TCRbeta library preparation incorporated unique molecular identifiers. TCRdb used MiXCR to reprocess the PCR reads, holding one entry per CDR3 protein. The top ten clones hold under 30% of a sample with 350,000 to 500,000 distinct CDR3 sequences, roughly two fifths of them seen once.

Here the sequenced sample was PBMCs, taken before TCRalphabeta/CD19-depleted stem cell transplant. The chain employs TRBV6-5 and TRBJ1-2; D perhaps matches TRBD1 (5 bases). This TCR derives from a girl aged 2 to 9 with aplastic anemia, due to receive a stem cell transplant. The CDR3 nucleotides are TGTGCCAGCAGTTCGACGGGGCAAAACTATGGCTACACCTTC. It yields the protein CASSSTGQNYGYTF.